This T cell receptor beta chain originates from a study of T cells in Graves' hyperthyroidism and ophthalmopathy. Study findings and constraints: Ophthalmopathy prediction by the model preceded onset by a median approximately six months.

Amplification yielded TCR beta CDR3 regions, with RNA transcripts as the source. The TCR CDR3 first-round RT-PCR relied on the HTBI primer set. Via MiXCR, TCRdb re-called the multiplex PCR reads, giving one row per CDR3 protein. Of some 400,000 distinct CDR3 sequences listed, roughly 14% are singletons. Germline V gene data show CDR1 as DFQATT and CDR2 as SNEGSKA (reference sequence). After removal of 6 bases from V and 3 bases from J, the junction contained 10 bases not matched to a gene. This CDR3 spans 15 amino acids. Many counts were recorded for this clonotype. What it recognizes is unknown. Hyperthyroidism patients were newly diagnosed, had disease duration under 2 months, and were aged 18 to 65 years. The authors obtained PBMCs from 10 ml of fresh peripheral blood.

This clonotype was sampled from a woman aged 55 to 70 with Graves' hyperthyroidism. The gene calls are TRBV20-1 and TRBJ2-1; 8 bases fit TRBD2. The sequencing input was blood. The CDR3: CSAEKGGGLYNEQFF. The CDR3 DNA reads as TGCAGTGCAGAAAAGGGCGGGGGGCTCTACAATGAGCAGTTCTTC.